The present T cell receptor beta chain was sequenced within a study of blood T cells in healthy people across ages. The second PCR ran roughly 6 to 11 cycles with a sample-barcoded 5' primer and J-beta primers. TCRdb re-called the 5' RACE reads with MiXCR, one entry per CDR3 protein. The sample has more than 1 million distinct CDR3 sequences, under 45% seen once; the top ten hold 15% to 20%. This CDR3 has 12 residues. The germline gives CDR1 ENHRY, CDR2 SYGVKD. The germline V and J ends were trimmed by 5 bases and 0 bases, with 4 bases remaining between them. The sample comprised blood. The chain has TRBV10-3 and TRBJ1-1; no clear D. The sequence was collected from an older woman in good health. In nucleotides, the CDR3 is TGTGCCATCAGTCCGATGAACACTGAAGCTTTCTTT. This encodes CAISPMNTEAFF.